The following is a T cell receptor (beta chain) sequence with its context. The study drew participants aged roughly 18 to 89 years from approximately 25 US areas. The data originate from a study of blood T cell repertoires in COVID-19. Trimming took off 4 bases at V and 2 bases at J, with 16 bases between the two ends. CDR3 length: 15 amino acids. Germline V gives CDR1 SGHRS, CDR2 YFSETQ. Per the study methods: From reference gene primer amplification, estimates of nucleated cell counts were derived. Assay: immunoSEQ multiplex PCR; the TCRdb copy retains only in-frame clones and omits some. The V and J calls and clone size were taken over from that table, and D and trimming were inferred from the DNA. The table lists 330,000 or so clones, roughly 87% of them singletons.

The sequence was collected from a woman between 25 and 40 years old who had recovered from COVID-19. V gene TRBV5-1 combines with J gene TRBJ2-7, with D tentatively TRBD1 (6 bases). Sequencing was carried out using PBMCs or T cells enriched from blood (not recorded which). The CDR3 loop is CASSPRPDRTYEQYF. The CDR3 region has the DNA TGCGCCAGCAGCCCGCGTCCGGACAGAACCTACGAGCAGTACTTC.